The T cell receptor (beta chain) described here comes from a study of T cell repertoires in cytomegalovirus infection. Study-wide background: Public TCR beta signature analysis indicated the presence of both CMV infection and matching HLA type.

Study-level findings and limits: Dominant in the ex vivo response were TCR beta clonotypes restricted by HLA-C and specific for CMV. The cumulative frequency of public TCR beta families identified carriers of CMV plus the relevant HLA.

Unmatched junction bases numbered 5, after V lost 0 bases and J lost 0 bases. The CDR3 runs 16 residues. Germline V gives CDR1 SGDLS, CDR2 YYNGEE. MiXCR, applied by TCRdb to the reads, yields one record per CDR3 protein. The table shows around 100,000 distinct CDR3 sequences, with under 50% occurring only once. On this clonotype: Its antigen is undetermined.

This sequence was found in a human donor in good health (CMV status not recorded). Some clones in this sample may be carry-over from other donors' samples. This specimen was CD8+ T cells from cultured PBMCs, taken from culture after CMV antigen stimulation. V is TRBV9 and J is TRBJ1-1, with 7 bases lining up with TRBD1. CDR3 residues: CASSVAGTVMNTEAFF. As DNA, the CDR3 is TGTGCCAGCAGCGTAGCGGGGACAGTTATGAACACTGAAGCTTTCTTT.